This T cell receptor (beta chain) was retrieved from a study of identical twins. General study findings and limits: Shared out-of-frame alpha sequences (those common to twins) showed excess low generation probability. Cross-sectional statistical analysis, not tracking of the same donors, underpinned the conclusions. Part of the zero-insertion signal could reflect confounding by invariant MAIT and iNKT cells.

Many counts were recorded for this clonotype. What it binds is not known. The CDR3 is 16 residues long. V was pared by 4 bases and J by 3 bases, with 1 base of the junction left unmatched. Using its own MiXCR run on the 5' RACE reads, TCRdb lists one record per CDR3 protein. The sample lists roughly 700,000 distinct CDR3 sequences, 8.5% to 9.5% seen once, with 0.85% to 1% in the top ten. This sample was also put to use in a study of yellow fever vaccine responses in identical twins.

The clonotype was recovered from a woman younger than 35 in good health. The sample taken for sequencing was PBMCs. The chain links TRBV12-3 or TRBV12-4 to TRBJ2-2; TRBD2 agrees at 14 bases. CDR3 DNA: TGTGCCAGCAGTTCGACTAGCGGGGGGGACACCGGGGAGCTGTTTTTT. Its translation: CASSSTSGGDTGELFF.